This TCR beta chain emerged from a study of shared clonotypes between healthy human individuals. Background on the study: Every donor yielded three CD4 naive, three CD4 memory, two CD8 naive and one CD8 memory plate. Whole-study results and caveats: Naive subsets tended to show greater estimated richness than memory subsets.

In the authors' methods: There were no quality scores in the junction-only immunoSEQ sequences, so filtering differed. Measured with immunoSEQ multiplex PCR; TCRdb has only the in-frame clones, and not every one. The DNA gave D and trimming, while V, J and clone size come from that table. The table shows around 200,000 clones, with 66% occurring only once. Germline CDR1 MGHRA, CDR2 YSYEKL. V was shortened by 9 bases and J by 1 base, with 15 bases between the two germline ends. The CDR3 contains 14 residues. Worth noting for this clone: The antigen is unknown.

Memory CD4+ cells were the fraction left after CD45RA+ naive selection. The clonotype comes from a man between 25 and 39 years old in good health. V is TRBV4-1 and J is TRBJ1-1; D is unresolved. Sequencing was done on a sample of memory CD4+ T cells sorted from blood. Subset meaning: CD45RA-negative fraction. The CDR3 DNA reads TGCGCCAGTATCCAAACTACTGGGAACACTGAAGCTTTCTTT. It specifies CASIQTTGNTEAFF.